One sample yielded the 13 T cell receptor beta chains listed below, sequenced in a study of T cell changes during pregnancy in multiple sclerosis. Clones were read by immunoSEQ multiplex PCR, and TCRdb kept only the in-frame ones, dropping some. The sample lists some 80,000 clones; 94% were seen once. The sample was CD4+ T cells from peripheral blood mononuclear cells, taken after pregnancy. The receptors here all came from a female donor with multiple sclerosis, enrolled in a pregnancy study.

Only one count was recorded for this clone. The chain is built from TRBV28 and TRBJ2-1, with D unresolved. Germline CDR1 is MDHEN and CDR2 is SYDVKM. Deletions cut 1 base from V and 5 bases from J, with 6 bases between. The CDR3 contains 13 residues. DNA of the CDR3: TGTGCCAGCAGTTTATCCGGTAACAATGAGCAGTTCTTC. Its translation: CASSLSGNNEQFF. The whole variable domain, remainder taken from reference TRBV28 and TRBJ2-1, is DVKVTQSSRYLVKRTGEKVFLECVQDMDHENMFWYRQDPGLGLRLIYFSYDVKMKEKGDIPEGYSVSREKKERFSLILESASTNQTSMYLCASSLSGNNEQFFGPGTRLTVL.

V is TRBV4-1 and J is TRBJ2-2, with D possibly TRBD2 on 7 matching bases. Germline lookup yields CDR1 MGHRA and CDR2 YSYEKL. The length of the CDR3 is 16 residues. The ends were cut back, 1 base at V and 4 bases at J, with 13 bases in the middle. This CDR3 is CASSQVGRGTTGELFF. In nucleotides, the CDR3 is TGCGCCAGCAGCCAAGTGGGGAGGGGGACCACCGGGGAGCTGTTTTTT.

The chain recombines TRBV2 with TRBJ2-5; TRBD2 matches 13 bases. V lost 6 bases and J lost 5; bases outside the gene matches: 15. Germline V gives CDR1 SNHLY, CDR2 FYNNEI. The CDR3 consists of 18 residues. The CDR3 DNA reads TGTGCCAGCAGAAGGGGACTAGCGGGAAGGCCCGCGGCGGAGACCCAGTACTTC. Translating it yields CASRRGLAGRPAAETQYF.

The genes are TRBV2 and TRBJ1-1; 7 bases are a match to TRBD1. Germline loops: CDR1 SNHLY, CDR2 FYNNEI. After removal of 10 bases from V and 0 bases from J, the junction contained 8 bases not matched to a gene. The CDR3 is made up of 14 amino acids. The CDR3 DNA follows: TGTGCCACCCGGGACAGCCGGGTGAACACTGAAGCTTTCTTT. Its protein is CATRDSRVNTEAFF.

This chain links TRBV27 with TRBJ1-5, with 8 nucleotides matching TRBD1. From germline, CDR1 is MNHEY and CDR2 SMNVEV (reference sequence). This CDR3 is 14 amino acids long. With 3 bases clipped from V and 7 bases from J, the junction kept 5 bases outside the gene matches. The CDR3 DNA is TGTGCCAGCAGTTTGGCCAGGGGGCGGCAGCCCCAGCATTTT. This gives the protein CASSLARGRQPQHF.

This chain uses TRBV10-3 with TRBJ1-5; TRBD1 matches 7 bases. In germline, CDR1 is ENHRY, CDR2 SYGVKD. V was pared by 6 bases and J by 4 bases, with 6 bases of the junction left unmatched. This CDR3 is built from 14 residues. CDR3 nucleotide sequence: TGTGCCATCAGAGGGACAGCAGATAATCAGCCCCAGCATTTT. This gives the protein CAIRGTADNQPQHF.

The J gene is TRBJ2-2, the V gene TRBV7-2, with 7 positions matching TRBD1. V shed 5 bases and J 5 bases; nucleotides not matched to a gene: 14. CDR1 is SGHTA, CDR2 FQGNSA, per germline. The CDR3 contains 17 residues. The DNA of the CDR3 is TGTGCCAGCAGCATCACCGGGACAGCTGGTAATACCGGGGAGCTGTTTTTT. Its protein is CASSITGTAGNTGELFF.

Here the CDR3 reads CASSLFSGGAYEQYF. The CDR3 DNA is TGTGCCAGCAGTTTATTTTCCGGGGGTGCCTACGAGCAGTACTTC. The chain joins TRBV27 to TRBJ2-7, with D perhaps matching TRBD2 (6 bases). Germline V gives CDR1 MNHEY, CDR2 SMNVEV (reference sequence). The V and J ends lost 1 base and 2 bases respectively, with 12 bases between them. CDR3 length equals 15 residues.

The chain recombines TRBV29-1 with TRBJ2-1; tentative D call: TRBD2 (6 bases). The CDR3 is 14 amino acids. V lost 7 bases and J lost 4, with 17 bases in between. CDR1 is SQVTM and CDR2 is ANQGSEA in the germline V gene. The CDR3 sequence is CSGSGTPEYNEQFF. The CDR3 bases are TGCAGCGGCTCTGGGACTCCGGAGTACAATGAGCAGTTCTTC.

This CDR3 reads CASRRTDNNSPLHF. In DNA form, the CDR3 reads TGTGCCAGCCGTCGGACAGATAATAATTCACCCCTCCACTTT. The chain recombines TRBV2 with TRBJ1-6; D may be TRBD1 (6 bases). The ends were cut back, 8 bases at V and 5 bases at J, with 13 bases in the middle. Germline assignment: CDR1 SNHLY and CDR2 FYNNEI. The CDR3 covers 14 residues.

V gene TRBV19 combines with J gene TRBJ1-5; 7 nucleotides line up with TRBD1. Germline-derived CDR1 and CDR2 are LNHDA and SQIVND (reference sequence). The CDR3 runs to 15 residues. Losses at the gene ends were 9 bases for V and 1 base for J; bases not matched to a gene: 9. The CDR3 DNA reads TGTGCCAGCGATTCGGTGGGACAGAGCAATCAGCCCCAGCATTTT. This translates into CASDSVGQSNQPQHF.

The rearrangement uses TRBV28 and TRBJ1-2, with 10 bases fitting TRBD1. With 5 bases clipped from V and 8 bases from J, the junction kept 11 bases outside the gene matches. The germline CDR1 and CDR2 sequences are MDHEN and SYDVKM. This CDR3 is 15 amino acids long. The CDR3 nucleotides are TGTGCCAGCAGTCGTCCGACAGGGGGCACCTACGGCTACACCTTC. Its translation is CASSRPTGGTYGYTF.

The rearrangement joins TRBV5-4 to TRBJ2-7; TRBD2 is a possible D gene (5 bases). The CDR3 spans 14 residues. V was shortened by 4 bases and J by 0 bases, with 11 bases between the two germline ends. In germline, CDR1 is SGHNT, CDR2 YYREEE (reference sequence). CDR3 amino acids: CASSISARSYEQYF. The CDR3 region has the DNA TGTGCCAGCAGCATTAGCGCGCGCTCCTACGAGCAGTACTTC.